Described below is a single TCR beta chain sequence and its context. This clonotype was counted between two and nine times. Its antigen is not yet known. Base qualities are not recorded, but no much larger clone differs from it by a single base. These data originate in a study of CD8+CD57+ T cells in acquired aplastic anemia (dated by TCRdb to 2016 to 2019). Some background on the complete study: On average, sorted CD4+ and CD8+ cells yielded about 3 ug of extracted DNA, with a range of about 0.17 to 27.4 ug. CD8+CD57+ expansion was defined as a frequency above the mean frequency observed in healthy subjects.

Genomic DNA served as template for TCR beta VDJ combination and CDR3 sequence profiling. An Illumina HiSeq 2000 was used for TCR repertoire sequencing. Concerning the study's data processing: TRBV/TRBJ rearrangement plots, CDR3 size and DJ length profiles, and Simpson's diversity index were used to assess repertoires. Whichever DNA sequence was most abundant in the deep sequencing data was defined as the immunodominant clone. CDR3 amino acid sequences were checked for sharing across subjects and were also compared against the VDJdb database and published repertoires. TCRdb trimmed public reads at Q25 via fastp, called clones via MiXCR and kept in-frame beta chains. Merged by CDR3 protein, the rows form single entries marked with the most common genes and DNA. V and J calls and clone size were set by TCRdb, not the authors. The sample includes 150,000 to 200,000 distinct CDR3 sequences, with less than 60% observed a single time. Jointly, the top ten make up around 1.8% of the sample.

Patients chosen for sequencing had shown expansion of CD8+CD57+ cells by flow cytometry. Every patient had a diagnosis of severe acquired aplastic anemia based on International Study of Aplastic Anemia and Agranulocytosis and Camitta criteria. At the time blood was sampled, none of the patients had received any therapy. The study deep-sequenced TCR repertoires of sorted CD4+ and CD8+ blood T cells from severe aplastic anemia patients and healthy subjects. Patients were enrolled in the USA under clinicaltrials.gov protocols 00001620, 01623167, 00001397, 00071045, 00081523 and 00961064. Ficoll-Paque density gradient centrifugation was used to isolate peripheral blood mononuclear cells. CD4+ and CD8+ T cells were sorted by FACS or magnetic beads before DNA extraction. On the study overall, not on this receptor specifically: Although some 28 CD8+ CDR3 sequences were shared by patients and controls, these sequences appeared highly expressed in patients and within the immunodominant clones of patients. Patients and healthy controls showed no significant difference in CD8+ Simpson's diversity (P=0.060).

CDR1 and CDR2 are drawn from the germline V gene (reference sequence): LNHNV, YYDKDF. Trimming removed 0 bases from V and 0 bases from J, leaving 5 bases between the germline ends. The CDR3 covers 14 residues, taking in both the cysteine and the phenylalanine. Only the CDR3 region is kept as DNA, spanning 42 bases read in frame from base 1. The chain is assembled from TRBV15 and TRBJ1-1, with no reliable assignment of the D segment. The source material was sorted CD4+, CD8+, or CD8+CD57+ T cells (not recorded which) from PBMCs. This clonotype was obtained from a human donor with aplastic anemia. The DNA sequence follows: TGTGCCACCAGCAGAGATATCATGAACACTGAAGCTTTCTTT. This codes for CATSRDIMNTEAFF.